Sequencing of this T cell receptor beta chain was carried out in a study of blood T cell repertoires in COVID-19. This clone turned up a few times. Per the original data handling: Reference gene primer amplification gave nucleated cell count estimates. The assay was immunoSEQ multiplex PCR, and TCRdb's table has in-frame clones only and misses some. The V and J calls and clone size come from that table; D and trimming were worked out from the DNA. The sample lists roughly 250,000 clones; 84% were seen once. This CDR3 has 13 amino acids. Trimming took 1 base from V and 2 from J, leaving 6 bases between them.

The genes are TRBV12-3 or TRBV12-4 and TRBJ2-7; D not certain. The specimen was peripheral blood. The TCR comes from a person between 65 and 79 years old with COVID-19, enrolled during active disease. As DNA, the CDR3 is TGTGCCAGCAGTTTAGAAGCACCCTACGAGCAGTACTTC. Translated: CASSLEAPYEQYF.